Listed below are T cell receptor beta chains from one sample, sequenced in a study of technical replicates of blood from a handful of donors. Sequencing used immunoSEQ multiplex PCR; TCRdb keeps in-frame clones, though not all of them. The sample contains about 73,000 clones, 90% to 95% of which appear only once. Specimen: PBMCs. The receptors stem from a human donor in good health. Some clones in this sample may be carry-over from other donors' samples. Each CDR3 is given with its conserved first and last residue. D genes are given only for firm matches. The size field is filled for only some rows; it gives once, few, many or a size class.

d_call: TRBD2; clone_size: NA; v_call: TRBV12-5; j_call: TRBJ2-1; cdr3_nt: TGTGCTAGTGGTTTGGTACTAGCGGGAGCGGATGAGCAGTTCTTC; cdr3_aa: CASGLVLAGADEQFF
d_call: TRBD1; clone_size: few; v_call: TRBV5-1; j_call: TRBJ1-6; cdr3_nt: TGCGCCAGCAGCTCTACGGGACAGGGGGCCGTATCACCCCTCCACTTT; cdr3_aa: CASSSTGQGAVSPLHF
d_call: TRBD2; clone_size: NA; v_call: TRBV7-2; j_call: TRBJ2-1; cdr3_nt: TGTGCCAGCAGCTTACACGGGAGGACTAGCGGGAGCGGGAATGAGCAGTTCTTC; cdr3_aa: CASSLHGRTSGSGNEQFF
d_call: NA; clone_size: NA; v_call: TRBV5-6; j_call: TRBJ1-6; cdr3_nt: TGTGCCAGCAGCCCCCGTCGGGTTCCTAATTCACCCCTCCACTTT; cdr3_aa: CASSPRRVPNSPLHF
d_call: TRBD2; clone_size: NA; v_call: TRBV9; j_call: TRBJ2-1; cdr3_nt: TGTGCCAGCAGCGGTCGGACTAGCGGGAAAGCAGTGGGTGAGCAGTTCTTC; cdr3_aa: CASSGRTSGKAVGEQFF
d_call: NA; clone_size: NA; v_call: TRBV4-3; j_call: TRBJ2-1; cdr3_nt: TGCGCCAGCAGCCCCCGTAGCGGCCTTACCCCCGATGAGCAGTTCTTC; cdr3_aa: CASSPRSGLTPDEQFF
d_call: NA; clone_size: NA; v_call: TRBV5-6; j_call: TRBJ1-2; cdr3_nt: TGTGCCAGCAGCCAACTCACGGCTAACTATGGCTACACCTTC; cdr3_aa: CASSQLTANYGYTF
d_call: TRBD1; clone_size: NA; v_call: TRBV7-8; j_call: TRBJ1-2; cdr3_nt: TGTGCCAGCAGCTCCCTAGGACAGGGGGACTATGGCTACACCTTC; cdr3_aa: CASSSLGQGDYGYTF
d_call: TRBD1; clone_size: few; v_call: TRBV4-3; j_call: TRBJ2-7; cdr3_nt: TGCGCCAGCAGCCAAGGGACAGGGGAGTCCTACGAGCAGTACTTC; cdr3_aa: CASSQGTGESYEQYF
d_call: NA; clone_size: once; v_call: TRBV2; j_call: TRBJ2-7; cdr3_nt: TGTGCCAGCAGCGACCTAGTATTCGATGCCTACGAGCAGTACTTC; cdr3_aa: CASSDLVFDAYEQYF
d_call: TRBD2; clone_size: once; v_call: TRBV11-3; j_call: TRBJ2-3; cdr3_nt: TGTGCCAGCAGCTTTAGCGGGGCCGGAGATACGCAGTATTTT; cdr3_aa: CASSFSGAGDTQYF
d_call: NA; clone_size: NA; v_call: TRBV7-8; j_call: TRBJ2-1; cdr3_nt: TGTGCCAGCAGCTTTTATGACTTCGGGGACAATGAGCAGTTCTTC; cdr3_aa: CASSFYDFGDNEQFF
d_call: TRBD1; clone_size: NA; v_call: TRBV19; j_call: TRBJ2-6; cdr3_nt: TGTGCCAGTAGTCCCGGGACAGGGTCCTCTGGGGCCAACGTCCTGACTTTC; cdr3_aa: CASSPGTGSSGANVLTF
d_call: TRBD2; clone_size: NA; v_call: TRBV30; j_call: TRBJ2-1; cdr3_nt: TGTGCCTGGAGTGGTCATCTAGCGGGAGCAGAGCAGTTCTTC; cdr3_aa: CAWSGHLAGAEQFF
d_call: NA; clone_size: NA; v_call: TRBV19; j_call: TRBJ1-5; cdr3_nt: TGTGCCAGTAGTATCCAGGCGACAGGCTGGTATCAGCCCCAGCATTTT; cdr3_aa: CASSIQATGWYQPQHF
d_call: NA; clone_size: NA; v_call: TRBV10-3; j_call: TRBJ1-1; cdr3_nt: TGTGCCATCAGTGAGCCGTTGGGCAGGGGAGACACTGAAGCTTTCTTT; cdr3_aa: CAISEPLGRGDTEAFF
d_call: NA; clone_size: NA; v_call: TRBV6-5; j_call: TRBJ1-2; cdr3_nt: TGTGCCAGCAGTTACTCTCCGGGTGTCTCTGGCTACACCTTC; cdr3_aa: CASSYSPGVSGYTF
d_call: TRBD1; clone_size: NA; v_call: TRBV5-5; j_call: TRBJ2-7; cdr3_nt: TGTGCCAGCAGCTTGGGAGGGACAGAGACCTACGAGCAGTACTTC; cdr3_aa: CASSLGGTETYEQYF
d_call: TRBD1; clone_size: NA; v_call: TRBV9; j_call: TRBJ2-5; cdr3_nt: TGTGCCAGCAGCCGTTCGAGCGAGGGACAGGGTCAAGAGACCCAGTACTTC; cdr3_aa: CASSRSSEGQGQETQYF
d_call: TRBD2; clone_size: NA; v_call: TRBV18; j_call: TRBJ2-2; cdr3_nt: TGTGCCAGCTCAGTGGCCGGACTAGCGGGTAACACCGGGGAGCTGTTTTTT; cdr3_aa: CASSVAGLAGNTGELFF
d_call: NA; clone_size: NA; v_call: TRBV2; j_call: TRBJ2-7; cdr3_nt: TGTGCCAGCAGTGGAGGTGGCCTAAGCGAGCAGTACTTC; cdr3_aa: CASSGGGLSEQYF
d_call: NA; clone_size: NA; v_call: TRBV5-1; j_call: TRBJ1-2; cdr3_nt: TGCGCCAGCAGGACAGGAGACTATGGCTACACCTTC; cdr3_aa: CASRTGDYGYTF
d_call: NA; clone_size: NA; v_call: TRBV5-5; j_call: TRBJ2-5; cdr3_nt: TGTGCCAGCAGCTTCGGGGACACACAAGAGACCCAGTACTTC; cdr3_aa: CASSFGDTQETQYF
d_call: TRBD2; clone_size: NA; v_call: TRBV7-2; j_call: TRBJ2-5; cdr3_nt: TGTGCCAGCAGACCTAGACCCCGGACTAGCGGGAGTACGGAGACCCAGTACTTC; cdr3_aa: CASRPRPRTSGSTETQYF
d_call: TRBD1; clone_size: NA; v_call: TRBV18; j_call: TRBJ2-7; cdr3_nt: TGTGCCAGCCAGACCGAGGCAGGGGGATCCTACGAGCAGTACTTC; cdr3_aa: CASQTEAGGSYEQYF
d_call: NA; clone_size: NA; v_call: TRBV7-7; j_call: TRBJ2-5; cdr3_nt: TGTGCCAGCAGCTCAGCCCAGGGTTCAAGGGAGACCCAGTACTTC; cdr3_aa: CASSSAQGSRETQYF
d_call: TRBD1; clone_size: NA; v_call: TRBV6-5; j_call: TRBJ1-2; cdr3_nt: TGTGCCGGCAGTTCACCGGCGGGGACAGGCTATGGCTACACCTTC; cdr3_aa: CAGSSPAGTGYGYTF
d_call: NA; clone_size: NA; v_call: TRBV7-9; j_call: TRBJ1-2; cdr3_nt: TGTGCCAGCAGCCCATCGGGCGGGGATAGTGGCTACACCTTC; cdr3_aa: CASSPSGGDSGYTF
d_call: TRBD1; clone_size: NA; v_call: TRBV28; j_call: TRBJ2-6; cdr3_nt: TGTGCCAGCAGGGCACAGGGGGCTGGGGCCAACGTCCTGACTTTC; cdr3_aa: CASRAQGAGANVLTF
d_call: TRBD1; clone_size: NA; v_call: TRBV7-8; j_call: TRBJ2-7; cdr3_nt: TGTGCCAGCAGATCCCCCGGGACAGGCTCCTACGAGCAGTACTTC; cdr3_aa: CASRSPGTGSYEQYF
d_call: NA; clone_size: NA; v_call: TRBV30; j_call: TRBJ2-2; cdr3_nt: TGTGCCTGGGATCGGGACTTGGACACCGGGGAGCTGTTTTTT; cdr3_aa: CAWDRDLDTGELFF
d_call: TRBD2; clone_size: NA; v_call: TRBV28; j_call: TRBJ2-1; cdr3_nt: TGTGCCTGGGGGGGAGCAGGAGACAATGAGCAGTTCTTC; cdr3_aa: CAWGGAGDNEQFF
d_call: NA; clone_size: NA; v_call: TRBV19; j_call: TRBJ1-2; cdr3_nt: TGTGCCAGTAGTAGGGGGCTAGAGTATGGCTACACCTTC; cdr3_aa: CASSRGLEYGYTF
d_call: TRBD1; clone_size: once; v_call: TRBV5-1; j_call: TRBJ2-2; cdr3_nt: TGCGCCAGCAGCTTGGTTGCCAGGGGGACCGGGGAGCTGTTTTTT; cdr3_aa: CASSLVARGTGELFF
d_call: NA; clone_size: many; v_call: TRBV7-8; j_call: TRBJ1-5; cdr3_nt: TGTGCCAGCAGCTTCAGGGGTAATCAGCCCCAGCATTTT; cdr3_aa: CASSFRGNQPQHF
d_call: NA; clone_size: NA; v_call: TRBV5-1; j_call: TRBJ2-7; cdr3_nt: TGCGCCAGCAGATTGAACACCTACGAGCAGTACTTC; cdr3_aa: CASRLNTYEQYF
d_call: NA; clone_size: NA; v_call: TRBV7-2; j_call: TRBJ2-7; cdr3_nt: TGTGCCAGCAGCTCCCAATCCTCCTACGAGCAGTACTTC; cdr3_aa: CASSSQSSYEQYF
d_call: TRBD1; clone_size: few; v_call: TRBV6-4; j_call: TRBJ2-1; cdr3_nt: TGTGCCAGCAGTGACGGGCAGGGGGCGGTCGATGAGCAGTTCTTC; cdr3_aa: CASSDGQGAVDEQFF
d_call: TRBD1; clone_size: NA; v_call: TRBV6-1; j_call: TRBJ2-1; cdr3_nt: TGTGCCAGCAGTGAAGCGCTAGGGACAGTCTCAGCCGAGCAGTTCTTC; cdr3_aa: CASSEALGTVSAEQFF
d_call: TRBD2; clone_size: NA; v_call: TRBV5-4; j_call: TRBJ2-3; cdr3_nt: TGTGCCAGCAGTTCCCGGGGGGGGACAGATACGCAGTATTTT; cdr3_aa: CASSSRGGTDTQYF
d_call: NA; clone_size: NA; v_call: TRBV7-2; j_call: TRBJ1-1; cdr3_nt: TGTGCCAGCAGCTTACTGCAGGCCACTGAAGCTTTCTTT; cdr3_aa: CASSLLQATEAFF
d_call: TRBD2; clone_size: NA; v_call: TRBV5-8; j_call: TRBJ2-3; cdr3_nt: TGTGCCAGCAGACCACTAGCGGGGGGTCCTCCTAGCACAGATACGCAGTATTTT; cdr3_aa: CASRPLAGGPPSTDTQYF
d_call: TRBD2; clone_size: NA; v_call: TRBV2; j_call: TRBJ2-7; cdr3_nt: TGTGCCAGCAGAAGTGCCGGGGGGGAGCAGTACTTC; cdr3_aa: CASRSAGGEQYF
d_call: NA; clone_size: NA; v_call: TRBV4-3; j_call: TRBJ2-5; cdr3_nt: TGCGCCAGCAGCCAAGGACTAGTAGGGGCGGTGGGGACCCAGTACTTC; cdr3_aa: CASSQGLVGAVGTQYF
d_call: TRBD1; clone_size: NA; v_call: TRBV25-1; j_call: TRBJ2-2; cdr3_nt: TGTGCCAGCAGTGAAGGGACAGACACCGGGGAGCTGTTTTTT; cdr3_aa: CASSEGTDTGELFF
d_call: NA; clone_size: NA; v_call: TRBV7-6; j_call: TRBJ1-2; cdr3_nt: TGTGCCAGCAGCCCGGCCGGGACACAGACTGGCTACACCTTC; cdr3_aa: CASSPAGTQTGYTF
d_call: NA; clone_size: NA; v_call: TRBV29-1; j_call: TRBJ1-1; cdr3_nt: TGCAGCGTTGAATCTTCCACACGCGGTGAAGCTTTCTTT; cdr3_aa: CSVESSTRGEAFF
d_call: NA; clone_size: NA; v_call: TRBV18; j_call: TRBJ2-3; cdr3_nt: TGTGCCAGCTCACAGGGACTCAGCACAGATACGCAGTATTTT; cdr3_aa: CASSQGLSTDTQYF
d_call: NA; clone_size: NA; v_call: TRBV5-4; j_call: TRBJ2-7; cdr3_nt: TGTGCCAGCAGTCCATCCGCCCGGGGCGAGCAGTACTTC; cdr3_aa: CASSPSARGEQYF
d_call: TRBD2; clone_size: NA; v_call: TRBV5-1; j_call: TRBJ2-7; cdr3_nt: TGCGCCAGCCGTCCGATGGGGCGGGAGTCCTACGAGCAGTACTTC; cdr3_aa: CASRPMGRESYEQYF
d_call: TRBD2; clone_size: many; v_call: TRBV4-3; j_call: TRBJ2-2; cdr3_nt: TGCGCCAGCAGCCAAGGACTAGCGGGAGGGCCGAACACCGGGGAGCTGTTTTTT; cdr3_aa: CASSQGLAGGPNTGELFF
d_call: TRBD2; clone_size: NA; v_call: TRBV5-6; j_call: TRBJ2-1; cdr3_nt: TGTGCCAGCACTATTGGGGGGGTCAATGAGCAGTTCTTC; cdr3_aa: CASTIGGVNEQFF